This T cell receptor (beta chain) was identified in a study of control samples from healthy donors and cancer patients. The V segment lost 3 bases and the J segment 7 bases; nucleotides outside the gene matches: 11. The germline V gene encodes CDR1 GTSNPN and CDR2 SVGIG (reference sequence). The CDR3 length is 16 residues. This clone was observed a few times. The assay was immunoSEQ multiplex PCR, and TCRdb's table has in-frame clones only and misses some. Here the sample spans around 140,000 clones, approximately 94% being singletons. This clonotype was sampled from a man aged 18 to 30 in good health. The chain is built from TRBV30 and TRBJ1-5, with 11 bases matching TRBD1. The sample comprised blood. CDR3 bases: TGTGCCTGGAGCAGAAGAAGGACAGGGGGCAGCCAGCCCCAGCATTTT. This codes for CAWSRRRTGGSQPQHF. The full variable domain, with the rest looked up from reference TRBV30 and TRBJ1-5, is SQTIHQWPATLVQPVGSPLSLECTVEGTSNPNLYWYRQAAGRGLQLLFYSVGIGQISSEVPQNLSASRPQDRQFILSSKKLLLSDSGFYLCAWSRRRTGGSQPQHFGDGTRLSIL.